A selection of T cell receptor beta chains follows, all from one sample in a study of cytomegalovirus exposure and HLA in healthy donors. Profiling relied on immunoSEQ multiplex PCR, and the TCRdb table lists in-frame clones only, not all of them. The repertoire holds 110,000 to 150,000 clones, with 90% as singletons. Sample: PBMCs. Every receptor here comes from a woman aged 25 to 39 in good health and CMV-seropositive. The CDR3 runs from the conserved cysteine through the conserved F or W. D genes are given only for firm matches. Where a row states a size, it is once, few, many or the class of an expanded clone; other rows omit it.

DNA: TGTGCCAGCAGCTTAACCGGGAGAACCGGGGAGCTGTTTTTT
CDR3: CASSLTGRTGELFF
size: once
D: NA
length: 14
J: TRBJ2-2
V: TRBV7-2

DNA: TGTGCCAGCAGTTACCGGGACAGGTACGAGCAGTACTTC
CDR3: CASSYRDRYEQYF
size: NA
D: TRBD1
length: 13
J: TRBJ2-7
V: TRBV6-5

DNA: TGCAGTGCGAAGCGGGGATATGAGCAGTTCTTC
CDR3: CSAKRGYEQFF
size: NA
D: TRBD2
length: 11
J: TRBJ2-1
V: TRBV20-1

DNA: TGTGCCAGCAGCCCCCACCTCGCCCGAGGCGAGCAGTACTTC
CDR3: CASSPHLARGEQYF
size: NA
D: NA
length: 14
J: TRBJ2-7
V: TRBV6-1

DNA: TGTGCCAGCACGCAGGGTCTTATTAGCAATCAGCCCCAGCATTTT
CDR3: CASTQGLISNQPQHF
size: once
D: NA
length: 15
J: TRBJ1-5
V: TRBV2

DNA: TGCGCCAGCAGCTTGGCGTCAGGGGATTATGGCTACACCTTC
CDR3: CASSLASGDYGYTF
size: NA
D: NA
length: 14
J: TRBJ1-2
V: TRBV5-1

DNA: TGCGCCAGCAGTGAGGTTACAGGGGAACATCAGACCCAGTACTTC
CDR3: CASSEVTGEHQTQYF
size: NA
D: TRBD1
length: 15
J: TRBJ2-5
V: TRBV10-1

DNA: TGCGCCAGCGCTCCGGGTTCAAGCTCCTACGAGCAGTACTTC
CDR3: CASAPGSSSYEQYF
size: NA
D: NA
length: 14
J: TRBJ2-7
V: TRBV5-1

DNA: TGTGCCAGCAGCGTGACGACAGGGGAAGGGTTTGGCTACGAGCAGTACTTC
CDR3: CASSVTTGEGFGYEQYF
size: NA
D: TRBD1
length: 17
J: TRBJ2-7
V: TRBV7-6

DNA: TGTGCCAGCAGTTGGACTGAAAATGAGCAGTTCTTC
CDR3: CASSWTENEQFF
size: NA
D: NA
length: 12
J: TRBJ2-1
V: TRBV2

DNA: TGCGCCAGCAGCTCGGGACAGGGCACCCGTAATTCACCCCTCCACTTT
CDR3: CASSSGQGTRNSPLHF
size: once
D: TRBD1
length: 16
J: TRBJ1-6
V: TRBV5-1

DNA: TGTGCCACCAGCAGAGAAGCGGAGACCAACTACGAGCAGTACTTC
CDR3: CATSREAETNYEQYF
size: NA
D: NA
length: 15
J: TRBJ2-7
V: TRBV15

DNA: TGTGCCAGCAGTGAATATACGGGACAGGGCTACAATGAGCAGTTCTTC
CDR3: CASSEYTGQGYNEQFF
size: NA
D: TRBD1
length: 16
J: TRBJ2-1
V: TRBV25-1

DNA: TGTGCCAGCAGCTTAGGCTGGACAGTTAGCACAGATACGCAGTATTTT
CDR3: CASSLGWTVSTDTQYF
size: NA
D: NA
length: 16
J: TRBJ2-3
V: TRBV7-6

DNA: TGTGCCAGCAGCCAATTGGGAGACACAGATACGCAGTATTTT
CDR3: CASSQLGDTDTQYF
size: NA
D: NA
length: 14
J: TRBJ2-3
V: TRBV7-3

DNA: TGTGCCAGCAGTCCTGCAGGGGAGCAGTTCTTC
CDR3: CASSPAGEQFF
size: NA
D: NA
length: 11
J: TRBJ2-1
V: TRBV28

DNA: TGCGCCAGCAGCCAAGATAACAGGGCTATGGACTATGGCTACACCTTC
CDR3: CASSQDNRAMDYGYTF
size: NA
D: NA
length: 16
J: TRBJ1-2
V: TRBV4-1

DNA: TGTGCCAGCAGCGTAGGATCGCTAGCGGGGGGGTTAGAGACCCAGTACTTC
CDR3: CASSVGSLAGGLETQYF
size: NA
D: TRBD2
length: 17
J: TRBJ2-5
V: TRBV9

DNA: TGCGCCAGCAGCTTGCAAGCGGGAGAGCTCTACAATGAGCAGTTCTTC
CDR3: CASSLQAGELYNEQFF
size: NA
D: TRBD2
length: 16
J: TRBJ2-1
V: TRBV5-1

DNA: TGTGCCAGCAGCCCTAGCGGGGCCCGCACAGATACGCAGTATTTT
CDR3: CASSPSGARTDTQYF
size: once
D: TRBD2
length: 15
J: TRBJ2-3
V: TRBV13

DNA: TGTGCCAGCAGCTTAGGGGTTTTGCCGGGACAGGTAAAAGAGACCCAGTACTTC
CDR3: CASSLGVLPGQVKETQYF
size: NA
D: TRBD1
length: 18
J: TRBJ2-5
V: TRBV7-6

DNA: TGTGCCAGGGGAGAGAGTATTAACGAGCAGTACTTC
CDR3: CARGESINEQYF
size: once
D: NA
length: 12
J: TRBJ2-7
V: TRBV2

DNA: TGTGCCACCAGCCCCCTTAACAGGGGGGCCCCAAATGAGCAGTTCTTC
CDR3: CATSPLNRGAPNEQFF
size: NA
D: TRBD1
length: 16
J: TRBJ2-1
V: TRBV15

DNA: TGTGCCAGCAGCTTGTCTTGGGGCCGGAACACCGGGGAGCTGTTTTTT
CDR3: CASSLSWGRNTGELFF
size: NA
D: NA
length: 16
J: TRBJ2-2
V: TRBV5-4

DNA: TGTGCCAGCAAAACACAGGGTTCCAACGCTTTCTTT
CDR3: CASKTQGSNAFF
size: NA
D: NA
length: 12
J: TRBJ1-1
V: TRBV28

DNA: TGCGCCAGCAGCCCCCGGGACAGCTCATTCACTAATGAAAAACTGTTTTTT
CDR3: CASSPRDSSFTNEKLFF
size: few
D: TRBD1
length: 17
J: TRBJ1-4
V: TRBV4-1

DNA: TGTGCCAGCGCGACAGGCGGAAACTATGGCTACACCTTC
CDR3: CASATGGNYGYTF
size: NA
D: NA
length: 13
J: TRBJ1-2
V: TRBV2

DNA: TGTGCCAGCAGCCCCACGCGTAGCGGGGGGTTCTACGAGCAGTACTTC
CDR3: CASSPTRSGGFYEQYF
size: NA
D: TRBD2
length: 16
J: TRBJ2-7
V: TRBV7-8

DNA: TGTGCCAGCAGTTTATCGACAGATACGCAGTATTTT
CDR3: CASSLSTDTQYF
size: NA
D: NA
length: 12
J: TRBJ2-3
V: TRBV28

DNA: TGCAGCGTCTCCGGGACAGCGAACACCGGGGAGCTGTTTTTT
CDR3: CSVSGTANTGELFF
size: NA
D: TRBD1
length: 14
J: TRBJ2-2
V: TRBV29-1

DNA: TGTGCCATCAGTGAGTCGGGGTCAGGGATAAGAGAGACCCAGTACTTC
CDR3: CAISESGSGIRETQYF
size: once
D: NA
length: 16
J: TRBJ2-5
V: TRBV10-3

DNA: TGCAGTGCTAGAACGGGAGATACGCAGTATTTT
CDR3: CSARTGDTQYF
size: NA
D: NA
length: 11
J: TRBJ2-3
V: TRBV20-1

DNA: TGTGCCATCTCTCGGACAGCTAACTATGGCTACACCTTC
CDR3: CAISRTANYGYTF
size: NA
D: NA
length: 13
J: TRBJ1-2
V: TRBV6-5

DNA: TGTGCCACCAGCCCCCCAGGCAAAGAGACCCAGTACTTC
CDR3: CATSPPGKETQYF
size: once
D: NA
length: 13
J: TRBJ2-5
V: TRBV15

DNA: TGCGCCAGCAGCCAAGTGCTGGACAGGGAGGTCATCGTCAGCCCCTCCTACGAGCAGTACTTC
CDR3: CASSQVLDREVIVSPSYEQYF
size: NA
D: TRBD1
length: 21
J: TRBJ2-7
V: TRBV4-1

DNA: TGTGCCAGCAGTGAAGGGCGAGGAGGGTCGGGAGAGACCCAGTACTTC
CDR3: CASSEGRGGSGETQYF
size: NA
D: NA
length: 16
J: TRBJ2-5
V: TRBV2

DNA: TGCGCCAGCAGCTTCAGATCCGGGGTGAACACTGAAGCTTTCTTT
CDR3: CASSFRSGVNTEAFF
size: NA
D: NA
length: 15
J: TRBJ1-1
V: TRBV5-1

DNA: TGCGCCAGCAGCCAAGAGGAACAGCTGAATTCACCCCTCCACTTT
CDR3: CASSQEEQLNSPLHF
size: NA
D: NA
length: 15
J: TRBJ1-6
V: TRBV4-1

DNA: TGTGCCAGCAGCGTACTAGGTAGCACAGATACGCAGTATTTT
CDR3: CASSVLGSTDTQYF
size: NA
D: NA
length: 14
J: TRBJ2-3
V: TRBV9

DNA: TGTGCCATCAGCCGTAGAGGGACAGGGGCGGATGAGCAGTTCTTC
CDR3: CAISRRGTGADEQFF
size: NA
D: TRBD1
length: 15
J: TRBJ2-1
V: TRBV10-3